These T cell receptor beta chains were read from a single sample in a study of shared clonotypes between healthy human individuals. Sequencing used immunoSEQ multiplex PCR; TCRdb keeps in-frame clones, though not all of them. The data show 800,000 or so clones, just over 95% seen once. The specimen was naive CD8+ T cells sorted from blood. The source is a man aged 30 to 45 in good health. Each CDR3 is given with its conserved first and last residue. The order of the fields is CDR3 protein, CDR3 DNA, D gene, J gene, clone size, V gene. A D gene is named only where the DNA matches it firmly. Expanded clones get a size class; other rows say once, few or many, or leave the size out.

CASSIETGSGYEQYF	TGCGCCAGCAGCATCGAGACAGGGTCAGGCTACGAGCAGTACTTC	TRBD1	TRBJ2-7	.	TRBV5-1
CASSQEDLVNTEAFF	TGTGCCAGCAGCCAAGAGGATTTAGTAAACACTGAAGCTTTCTTT	.	TRBJ1-1	once	TRBV4-2
CASSLATGTGSETQYF	TGTGCCAGCAGCTTAGCTACCGGGACAGGGTCAGAGACCCAGTACTTC	TRBD1	TRBJ2-5	.	TRBV7-9
CASSGRELLF	TGTGCCAGCAGCGGCCGGGAACTTCTCTTC	.	TRBJ2-1	.	TRBV9
CSVAFSGQVGELFF	TGCAGCGTTGCTTTCTCGGGGCAAGTCGGGGAGCTGTTTTTT	.	TRBJ2-2	.	TRBV29-1
CASSQDHGTSYGYTF	TGCGCCAGCAGCCAAGATCATGGGACTTCCTATGGCTACACCTTC	.	TRBJ1-2	.	TRBV4-3
CASSSPPGDRITGELFF	TGTGCCAGCAGCTCACCCCCGGGGGACAGGATCACCGGGGAGCTGTTTTTT	TRBD1	TRBJ2-2	.	TRBV9
CASRPGQGNEQYF	TGTGCCAGCAGACCGGGACAGGGGAACGAGCAGTACTTC	TRBD1	TRBJ2-7	.	TRBV6-5
CASSLVSGTYNEQFF	TGTGCCAGCAGCTTGGTAAGCGGAACCTACAATGAGCAGTTCTTC	.	TRBJ2-1	.	TRBV27
CASSLAAQQSSYEQYF	TGTGCCAGCAGCTTAGCCGCCCAGCAGAGCTCCTACGAGCAGTACTTC	.	TRBJ2-7	.	TRBV11-2
CASSETGRSFYEQYF	TGCGCCAGCAGCGAGACAGGCAGATCCTTCTACGAGCAGTACTTC	.	TRBJ2-7	.	TRBV5-1
CASSLVVIGGASTDTQYF	TGTGCCAGCAGTTTGGTGGTAATTGGAGGGGCTAGCACAGATACGCAGTATTTT	.	TRBJ2-3	.	TRBV28
CASSYSTSDTDTQYF	TGTGCCAGCAGTTACTCGACTAGCGACACAGATACGCAGTATTTT	TRBD2	TRBJ2-3	.	TRBV6-5
CASSVPGQGKRELFF	TGTGCCAGCAGCGTCCCGGGACAGGGGAAACGGGAGCTGTTTTTT	TRBD1	TRBJ2-2	.	TRBV7-3
CASTLFEGGEQYF	TGCGCCAGCACCCTGTTTGAGGGTGGCGAGCAGTACTTC	.	TRBJ2-7	.	TRBV10-1
CASSATGTTYEQYF	TGTGCCAGCAGTGCTACCGGGACTACCTACGAGCAGTACTTC	TRBD2	TRBJ2-7	.	TRBV2
CASSSPWSQQETQYF	TGTGCCAGCAGTTCGCCTTGGTCGCAACAAGAGACCCAGTACTTC	.	TRBJ2-5	.	TRBV28
CASSTDFATYNEQFF	TGTGCCAGCAGCACGGACTTTGCGACCTACAATGAGCAGTTCTTC	.	TRBJ2-1	.	TRBV7-9
CASSPLAGWYEQYF	TGTGCCAGCTCACCACTGGCCGGGTGGTACGAGCAGTACTTC	.	TRBJ2-7	.	TRBV18
CASSFRLAGISSYEQYF	TGTGCCAGCAGCTTCAGACTAGCGGGTATCAGCTCCTACGAGCAGTACTTC	TRBD2	TRBJ2-7	once	TRBV5-4
CASSLVWDRGSNEQFF	TGTGCCAGCAGCTTGGTCTGGGACAGGGGATCTAATGAGCAGTTCTTC	TRBD1	TRBJ2-1	.	TRBV5-7
CASSLVGGEQFF	TGTGCCAGCAGCTTAGTCGGGGGTGAGCAGTTCTTC	.	TRBJ2-1	.	TRBV13
CASSLDPFYEQYF	TGTGCCAGCAGCTTAGACCCTTTTTACGAGCAGTACTTC	.	TRBJ2-7	.	TRBV7-9
CSVGHPITDTQYF	TGCAGCGTCGGACACCCAATTACAGATACGCAGTATTTT	.	TRBJ2-3	.	TRBV29-1
CASSVYPGVGTGELFF	TGTGCCAGCAGCGTATATCCGGGAGTGGGCACCGGGGAGCTGTTTTTT	.	TRBJ2-2	.	TRBV9
CASSPTGTSSYNEQFF	TGTGCCAGCAGCCCGACCGGGACTAGCTCCTACAATGAGCAGTTCTTC	TRBD2	TRBJ2-1	.	TRBV9
CASSKQGYSYEQYF	TGTGCCAGTAGCAAACAGGGATACTCCTACGAGCAGTACTTC	.	TRBJ2-7	.	TRBV19
CASEDSQIF	TGTGCCAGCGAGGACAGCCAGATCTTC	.	TRBJ2-1	.	TRBV7-9
CASSGPYEQYF	TGTGCCAGCTCGGGGCCCTACGAGCAGTACTTC	.	TRBJ2-7	.	TRBV25-1
CASSDSRGEERYGYTF	TGTGCCAGCAGTGACTCGCGGGGGGAGGAACGTTATGGCTACACCTTC	.	TRBJ1-2	.	TRBV6-4
CASSEVLGNTIYF	TGTGCCAGCAGTGAAGTCCTTGGAAACACCATATATTTT	.	TRBJ1-3	.	TRBV6-1
CASSPRSLAEGEQYF	TGTGCCAGCAGTCCCCGGAGTCTAGCGGAGGGGGAGCAGTACTTC	TRBD2	TRBJ2-7	.	TRBV25-1